This T cell receptor beta chain comes out of a study of blood T cell repertoires in COVID-19. Study background: Sources were T cells, B-cell-depleted T cells, or PBMCs; the material itself was cDNA or gDNA.

Using immunoSEQ multiplex PCR, the repertoire was profiled, and TCRdb retains in-frame clones only, with some absent. The repertoire has under 350,000 clones, roughly 91% of them found once; the top ten carry about 4.6%. Trimming left V 0 bases short and J 4 bases short, with 13 bases between. CDR3 length: 15 residues. The V gene's germline CDR1 is SGDLS and CDR2 YYNGEE. The sequence was obtained from a man aged 35 to 55 with acute or convalescent COVID-19. The chain has TRBV9 and TRBJ1-2; the D gene is possibly TRBD1 (6 bases). Sequenced sample: peripheral blood. The CDR3 nucleotides are TGTGCCAGCAGCGTAGGGTGGGGGCTCAGCTATGGCTACACCTTC. Residues: CASSVGWGLSYGYTF. Full variable domain (outside the CDR3, taken from reference TRBV9 and TRBJ1-2): DSGVTQTPKHLITATGQRVTLRCSPRSGDLSVYWYQQSLDQGLQFLIQYYNGEERAKGNILERFSAQQFPDLHSELNLSSLELGDSALYFCASSVGWGLSYGYTFGSGTRLTVV.